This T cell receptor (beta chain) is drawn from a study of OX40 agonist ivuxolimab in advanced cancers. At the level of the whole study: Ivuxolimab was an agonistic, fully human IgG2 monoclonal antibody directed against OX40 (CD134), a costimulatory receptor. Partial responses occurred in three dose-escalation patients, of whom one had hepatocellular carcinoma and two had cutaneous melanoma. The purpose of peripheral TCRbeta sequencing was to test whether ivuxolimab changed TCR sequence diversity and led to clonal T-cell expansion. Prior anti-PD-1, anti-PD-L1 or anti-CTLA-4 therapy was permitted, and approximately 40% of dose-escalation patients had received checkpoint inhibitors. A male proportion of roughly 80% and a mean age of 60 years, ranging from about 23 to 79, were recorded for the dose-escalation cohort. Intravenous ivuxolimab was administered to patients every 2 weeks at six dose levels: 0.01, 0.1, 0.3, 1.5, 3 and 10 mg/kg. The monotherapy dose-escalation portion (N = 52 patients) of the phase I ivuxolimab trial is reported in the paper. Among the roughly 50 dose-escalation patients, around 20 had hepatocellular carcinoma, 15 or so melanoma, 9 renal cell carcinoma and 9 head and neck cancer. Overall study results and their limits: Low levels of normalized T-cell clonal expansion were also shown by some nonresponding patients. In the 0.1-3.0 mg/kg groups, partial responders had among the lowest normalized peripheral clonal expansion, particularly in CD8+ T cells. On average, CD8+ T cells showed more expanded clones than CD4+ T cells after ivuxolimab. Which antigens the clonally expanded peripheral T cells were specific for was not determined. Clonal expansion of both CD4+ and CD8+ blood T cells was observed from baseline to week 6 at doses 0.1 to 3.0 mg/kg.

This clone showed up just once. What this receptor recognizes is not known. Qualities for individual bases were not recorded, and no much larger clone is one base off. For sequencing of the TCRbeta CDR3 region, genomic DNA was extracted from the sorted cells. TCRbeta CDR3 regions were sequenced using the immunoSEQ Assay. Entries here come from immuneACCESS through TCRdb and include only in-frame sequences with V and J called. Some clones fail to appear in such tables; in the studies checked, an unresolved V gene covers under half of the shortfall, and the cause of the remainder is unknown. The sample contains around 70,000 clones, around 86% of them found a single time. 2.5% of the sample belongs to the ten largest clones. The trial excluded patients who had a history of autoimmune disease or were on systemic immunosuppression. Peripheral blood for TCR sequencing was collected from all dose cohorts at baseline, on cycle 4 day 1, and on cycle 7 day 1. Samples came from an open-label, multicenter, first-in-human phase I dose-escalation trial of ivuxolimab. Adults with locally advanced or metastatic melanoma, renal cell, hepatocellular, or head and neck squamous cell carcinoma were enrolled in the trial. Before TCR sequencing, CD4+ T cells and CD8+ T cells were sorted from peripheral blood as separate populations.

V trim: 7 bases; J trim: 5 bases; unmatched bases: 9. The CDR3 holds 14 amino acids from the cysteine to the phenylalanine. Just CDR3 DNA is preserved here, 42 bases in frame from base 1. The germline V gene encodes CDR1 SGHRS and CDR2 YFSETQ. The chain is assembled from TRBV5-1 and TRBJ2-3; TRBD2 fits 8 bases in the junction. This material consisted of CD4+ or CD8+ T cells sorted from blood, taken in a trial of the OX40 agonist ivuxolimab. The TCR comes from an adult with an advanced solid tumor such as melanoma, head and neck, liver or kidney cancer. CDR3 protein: CASARGGSQDTQYF. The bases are TGCGCCAGCGCCCGGGGGGGTAGCCAAGATACGCAGTATTTT.